What follows is one T cell receptor (beta chain) and its context. CDR3 length: 14 amino acids. Germline CDR1 and CDR2: WSHSY and SAAADI. V dropped 6 bases and J dropped 2 bases, with 11 bases sitting between them. Sequencing was performed with immunoSEQ multiplex PCR; in TCRdb, only in-frame clones are kept and a portion is missing. In the table there are around 46,000 clones, 75% to 90% of which are singletons. The sample is drawn from a study of OX40 agonist ivuxolimab in advanced cancers. Study-wide context: At doses from 0.01 to 10 mg/kg, patients were given intravenous ivuxolimab every 2 weeks.

The sample consisted of CD4+ or CD8+ T cells sorted from blood, taken in a trial of the OX40 agonist ivuxolimab. This sequence was found in an adult with an advanced solid tumor such as melanoma, head and neck, liver or kidney cancer. This chain connects TRBV10-2 to TRBJ1-5; possibly TRBD1 for D (6 bases). Written as DNA, the CDR3 is TGCGCCAGCAGGACAGGTTATGGCAATCAGCCCCAGCATTTT. Translated: CASRTGYGNQPQHF.